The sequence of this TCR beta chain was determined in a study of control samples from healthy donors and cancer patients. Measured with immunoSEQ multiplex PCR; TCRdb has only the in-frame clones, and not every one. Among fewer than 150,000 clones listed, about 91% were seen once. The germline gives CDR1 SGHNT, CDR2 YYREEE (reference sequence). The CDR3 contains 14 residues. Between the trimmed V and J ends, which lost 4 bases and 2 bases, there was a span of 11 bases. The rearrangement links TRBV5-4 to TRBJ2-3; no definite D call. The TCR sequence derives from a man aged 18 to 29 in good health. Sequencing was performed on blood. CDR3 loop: CASSVGSVTDTQYF. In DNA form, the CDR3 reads TGTGCCAGCAGCGTCGGGTCTGTCACAGATACGCAGTATTTT.